The 24 T cell receptor beta chains listed next were all sequenced from one sample in a study of shared clonotypes between healthy human individuals. TCRdb keeps only in-frame clones here, not all; method: immunoSEQ multiplex PCR. There are fewer than 850,000 clones in the sample; less than 95% occur only once, and about a third lies in the top ten. Sequenced: memory CD8+ T cells from PBMCs. The subset was: CD45RO+ cells pooled with CCR7-negative TemRA cells. The receptors were sampled from a young man in good health. Some clones in this sample may be carry-over from other donors' samples.

The J gene is TRBJ1-4, the V gene TRBV29-1; TRBD1 matches at 8 bases. Germline V lookup: CDR1 SQVTM, CDR2 ANQGSEA. Germline trimming cut 4 bases from V and 5 bases from J; bases unmatched to any gene: 6. CDR3 length: 14 residues. The CDR3 DNA reads as TGCAGCGTTGGCTGGGACAGGAGAAATGAAAAACTGTTTTTT. Protein: CSVGWDRRNEKLFF. The full variable domain, in which reference TRBV29-1 and TRBJ1-4 provide the parts outside the CDR3, is SAVISQKPSRDICQRGTSLTIQCQVDSQVTMMFWYRQQPGQSLTLIATANQGSEATYESGFVIDKFPISRPNLTFSTLTVSNMSPEDSSIYLCSVGWDRRNEKLFFGSGTQLSVL.

The V call is TRBV19, the J call TRBJ2-2; the D gene is possibly TRBD2 (5 bases). The germline gives CDR1 LNHDA, CDR2 SQIVND (reference sequence). The CDR3 has 15 amino acids. The V and J ends lost 4 bases and 6 bases respectively, with 15 bases between them. DNA of the CDR3: TGTGCCAGTAGTAGCAACTGGAACGGGGCCGGGGAGCTGTTTTTT. The encoded protein is CASSSNWNGAGELFF. The full variable domain, rest sourced from reference TRBV19 and TRBJ2-2, is DGGITQSPKYLFRKEGQNVTLSCEQNLNHDAMYWYRQDPGQGLRLIYYSQIVNDFQKGDIAEGYSVSREKKESFPLTVTSAQKNPTAFYLCASSSNWNGAGELFFGEGSRLTVL.

The CDR3: CASSLNRGLTKNIQYF. The CDR3 nucleotides read TGTGCCAGCAGCTTAAACAGGGGGCTAACCAAAAACATTCAGTACTTC. The chain links TRBV7-9 to TRBJ2-4; TRBD1 aligns across 9 bases. Germline loops: CDR1 SEHNR, CDR2 FQNEAQ (reference sequence). The V segment lost 2 bases and the J segment 2 bases; nucleotides outside the gene matches: 4. The length of the CDR3 is 16 residues.

This clone was detected only a few times. DNA for the CDR3: TGTGCCAGCAGCCCTCCCGGAGGCAGGGAAAAACTGTTTTTT. This translates into CASSPPGGREKLFF. This rearrangement joins TRBV7-6 to TRBJ1-4; D is unresolved. This CDR3 is built from 14 residues. Trimming removed 5 bases from V and 8 bases from J, with 15 bases in between. CDR1 and CDR2 (germline): SGHVS, FNYEAQ.

The CDR3 sequence: CSVFGGTEAFF. The CDR3 coding sequence is TGCAGCGTTTTCGGGGGCACTGAAGCTTTCTTT. The V gene is TRBV29-1, the J gene TRBJ1-1; maybe TRBD1 (5 bases). Germline V gene data show CDR1 as SQVTM and CDR2 as ANQGSEA. V dropped 5 bases and J dropped 4 bases, with 8 bases sitting between them. CDR3 length: 11 amino acids. Complete variable domain (other parts from reference TRBV29-1 and TRBJ1-1): SAVISQKPSRDICQRGTSLTIQCQVDSQVTMMFWYRQQPGQSLTLIATANQGSEATYESGFVIDKFPISRPNLTFSTLTVSNMSPEDSSIYLCSVFGGTEAFFGQGTRLTVV.

V usage is TRBV7-2 and J usage is TRBJ1-1; no firm D call. This CDR3 comprises 18 residues. Germline CDR1 and CDR2: SGHTA and FQGNSA. The V and J ends lost 0 bases and 8 bases respectively, with 25 bases between them. The CDR3 here is CASSLALYAATRTSEAFF. The DNA of the CDR3 is TGTGCCAGCAGCTTAGCTTTGTACGCAGCCACTCGAACCTCAGAAGCTTTCTTT. Full variable domain (rest looked up from reference TRBV7-2 and TRBJ1-1): GAGVSQSPSNKVTEKGKDVELRCDPISGHTALYWYRQSLGQGLEFLIYFQGNSAPDKSGLPSDRFSAERTGGSVSTLTIQRTQQEDSAVYLCASSLALYAATRTSEAFFGQGTRLTVV.

The rearrangement joins TRBV7-8 to TRBJ2-7; maybe TRBD2 (6 bases). The CDR3 extends over 15 amino acids. V gave up 2 bases and J gave up 3 bases, with 14 bases separating them. CDR1 is SGHVS, CDR2 FQNEAQ, per germline. The CDR3 loop reads CASSLSRGKDYEQYF. The CDR3 region has the DNA TGTGCCAGCAGCTTATCTCGCGGGAAAGACTACGAGCAGTACTTC.

The rearrangement uses TRBV29-1 and TRBJ2-7, with TRBD1 as a possible D gene (6 bases). Germline lookup yields CDR1 SQVTM and CDR2 ANQGSEA. Trimming took off 6 bases at V and 3 bases at J, with 18 bases between the two ends. The CDR3 consists of 14 residues. CDR3 sequence reads: CSVGPRDTLYEQYF. The CDR3 nucleotides read TGCAGCGTAGGACCCCGGGACACCCTCTACGAGCAGTACTTC.

In its sample, this clone was seen a few times. This sample also contains other DNA sequences that code for the same CDR3. The chain couples TRBV4-1 to TRBJ2-1, with TRBD2 matching 11 bases. The length of the CDR3 is 17 residues. The germline gives CDR1 MGHRA, CDR2 YSYEKL. After removal of 0 bases from V and 4 bases from J, the junction contained 5 bases not matched to a gene. DNA of the CDR3: TGCGCCAGCAGCCAAGATCCCGGGACTAGCGGATACAATGAGCAGTTCTTC. Translating gives CASSQDPGTSGYNEQFF.

The chain employs TRBV6-6 and TRBJ2-1; weak D call: TRBD2 (5 bases). V was shortened by 8 bases and J by 8 bases, with 13 bases between the two germline ends. Looked up from germline, CDR1 is MNHNY and CDR2 is SVGAGI (reference sequence). This CDR3 contains 12 residues. The CDR3 region is CASDMGAYEQFF. As DNA, the CDR3 is TGTGCCAGCGACATGGGAGCTTATGAGCAGTTCTTC.

The V gene is TRBV4-3, the J gene TRBJ1-3; weak D call: TRBD1 (6 bases). The length of the CDR3 is 17 residues. Trimming took off 1 base at V and 0 bases at J, with 13 bases between the two ends. Germline CDR1 reads LGHNA; CDR2 reads YSLEER. The CDR3 bases are TGCGCCAGCAGCCAAGGGACAGCTCTAAACTCTGGAAACACCATATATTTT. Its protein is CASSQGTALNSGNTIYF.

This chain uses TRBV7-9 with TRBJ2-2, with D possibly being TRBD2 (5 bases). Germline V gene sequence: CDR1 SEHNR, CDR2 FQNEAQ (reference sequence). The CDR3 consists of 13 residues. Trimming shortened V by 5 bases and J by 7 bases, and 11 bases separated the two germline ends. In nucleotides, the CDR3 is TGTGCCAGCAGCGACCTCGGGGTCGGGGAGCTGTTTTTT. Residues: CASSDLGVGELFF. The variable domain in full, with the rest retrieved from reference TRBV7-9 and TRBJ2-2, is DTGVSQNPRHKITKRGQNVTFRCDPISEHNRLYWYRQTLGQGPEFLTYFQNEAQLEKSRLLSDRFSAERPKGSFSTLEIQRTEQGDSAMYLCASSDLGVGELFFGEGSRLTVL.

The chain couples TRBV7-9 to TRBJ2-1; the D is unclear. Germline V CDR1 and CDR2: SEHNR, FQNEAQ (reference sequence). V was trimmed by 2 bases and J by 4 bases, leaving 15 bases between them. The CDR3 sequence is 16 residues long. The CDR3 nucleotides read TGTGCCAGCAGCTTACCGACACGAATCTCTTACAATGAGCAGTTCTTC. This translates into CASSLPTRISYNEQFF.

The rearrangement links TRBV27 to TRBJ2-1, with TRBD1 identical over 9 bases. Trimming at V came to 6 bases and at J to 8 bases, leaving 8 bases not matched to a gene. The CDR3 is 14 residues long. CDR1 MNHEY and CDR2 SMNVEV come from the germline V gene (reference sequence). The CDR3 reads CASRPGTGFHEQFF. Here the CDR3 DNA reads TGTGCCAGCAGGCCCGGGACAGGGTTCCATGAGCAGTTCTTC.

The chain has TRBV19 and TRBJ1-1; possibly TRBD1 for D (5 bases). The V gene lost 2 bases and the J gene lost 0 bases, with 13 bases spanning the gap. Looked up from germline, CDR1 is LNHDA and CDR2 is SQIVND (reference sequence). The CDR3 has 16 amino acids. The CDR3 here is CASSIWARELNTEAFF. Here the CDR3 DNA reads TGTGCCAGTAGTATATGGGCCAGGGAGCTGAACACTGAAGCTTTCTTT.

This clone appeared a single time. The chain uses TRBV27 and TRBJ2-1; possibly TRBD1 for D (6 bases). This CDR3 is built from 18 residues. The ends were cut back, 1 base at V and 0 bases at J, with 16 bases in the middle. Germline lookup yields CDR1 MNHEY and CDR2 SMNVEV (reference sequence). The CDR3 sequence: CASSLYQGTLSSYNEQFF. CDR3 bases: TGTGCCAGCAGTTTATACCAGGGGACCCTGAGCTCCTACAATGAGCAGTTCTTC.

J is TRBJ1-3 and V is TRBV7-8, with D possibly being TRBD1 (6 bases). CDR1 and CDR2 from the germline V gene are SGHVS and FQNEAQ. The germline V and J ends were trimmed by 5 bases and 0 bases, with 20 bases remaining between them. This CDR3 has 18 amino acids. The CDR3 here is CASSLRDGDNDSGNTIYF. The CDR3 DNA reads as TGTGCCAGCAGCCTCCGGGACGGGGACAATGACTCTGGAAACACCATATATTTT.

This rearrangement joins TRBV15 to TRBJ2-1; D is possibly TRBD2 (5 bases). The germline CDR1 and CDR2 sequences are LNHNV and YYDKDF (reference sequence). The CDR3 runs to 15 residues. The V end lost 2 bases, the J end lost 4 bases, and 12 bases lay between the germline ends. The CDR3 reads CATSRLDSLYNEQFF. DNA of the CDR3: TGTGCCACCAGCAGACTGGACTCCCTATACAATGAGCAGTTCTTC.

DNA of the CDR3: TGTGCCAGCAGCTTAGACAGGCGGGGTCCTTACGAGCAGTACTTC. This translates into CASSLDRRGPYEQYF. J is TRBJ2-7 and V is TRBV7-8, with D tentatively TRBD2 (6 bases). This CDR3 comprises 15 residues. CDR1 and CDR2 (germline): SGHVS, FQNEAQ. Trimming pared 1 base from V and 4 bases from J, leaving 14 bases between.

V is TRBV11-2 and J is TRBJ1-2, with a tentative D call TRBD1 (6 bases). In germline, CDR1 is SGHAT, CDR2 FQNNGV. Trimming took 6 bases from V and 1 from J, leaving 15 bases between them. The CDR3 contains 15 residues. The CDR3 coding sequence is TGTGCCAGCAGGCATACAGGGAGAAATAACTATGGCTACACCTTC. This gives the protein CASRHTGRNNYGYTF.

A few counts support this clone. V and J are TRBV27 and TRBJ2-1; possible D gene TRBD1, 6 bases. The CDR3 extends over 16 amino acids. The germline gives CDR1 MNHEY, CDR2 SMNVEV (reference sequence). V was pared by 7 bases and J by 3 bases, with 19 bases between. This chain's CDR3 is CASTTGTGQHYNEQFF. The CDR3 DNA sequence: TGTGCCAGCACCACCGGGACGGGACAACACTACAATGAGCAGTTCTTC.

This clone has a single count. The V and J genes are TRBV18 and TRBJ2-1; D is undetermined. Germline V CDR1 and CDR2: KGHSH, LQKENI. This CDR3 comprises 16 residues. Trimming took off 3 bases at V and 0 bases at J, with 12 bases between the two ends. Here the CDR3 DNA reads TGTGCCAGCTCACCCCGACCGCCGGCCTCCTACAATGAGCAGTTCTTC. It yields the protein CASSPRPPASYNEQFF.

V and J are TRBV7-9 and TRBJ2-7; 7 bases line up with TRBD2. Germline lookup yields CDR1 SEHNR and CDR2 FQNEAQ (reference sequence). V trimming: 1 base; J trimming: 5 bases; junction bases outside the gene matches: 11. The CDR3 has 16 amino acids. CDR3 nucleotides: TGTGCCAGCAGCTTAGGGGAGGGAAAGAGGGCCCACGAGCAGTACTTC. It is translated as CASSLGEGKRAHEQYF. Supplemented by reference TRBV7-9 and TRBJ2-7, the full variable domain reads DTGVSQNPRHKITKRGQNVTFRCDPISEHNRLYWYRQTLGQGPEFLTYFQNEAQLEKSRLLSDRFSAERPKGSFSTLEIQRTEQGDSAMYLCASSLGEGKRAHEQYFGPGTRLTVT.

The rearrangement uses TRBV5-4 and TRBJ2-5; D remains unclear. The CDR3 is 13 amino acids. V lost 7 bases to trimming and J lost 2 bases, with 12 bases between them. The V gene's germline CDR1 is SGHNT and CDR2 YYREEE (reference sequence). The CDR3 loop is CASGPDLQETQYF. The CDR3 DNA reads TGTGCCAGCGGCCCGGATTTACAAGAGACCCAGTACTTC.